The 3 T cell receptor beta chains in this list originate from one sample, sequenced in a study of response to subunit inactivated influenza vaccine. TCRdb reprocessed the RT-PCR reads with MiXCR, giving one entry per CDR3 protein. The table records under 800,000 distinct CDR3 sequences, approximately 15% of them present only once. The source material was PBMCs from blood, sampled approximately 15 days before vaccination. These receptors all stem from a man aged 50-59 years who received an inactivated influenza vaccine.

A word on this clonotype: The junction departs from the called germline gene at one end, perhaps through a read error. The rearrangement uses TRBV9 and TRBJ2-5; TRBD2 aligns across 7 bases. The germline gives CDR1 SGDLS, CDR2 YYNGEE. The CDR3 length is 14 residues. CDR3 in amino acids: CASSVGGGWETQYF. CDR3 nucleotide sequence: TGTGCCAGCAGCGTAGGGGGGGGTTGGGAGACTCAGTACTTC.

V gene TRBV5-1 combines with J gene TRBJ1-1, with 7 bases identical to TRBD1. The CDR3 consists of 15 residues. CDR1 and CDR2 from the germline V gene are SGHRS and YFSETQ. J was trimmed by 1 base and V by 4 bases; bases with no gene match: 7. Written as DNA, the CDR3 is TGCGCCAGCAGCACCAAGACAGGGCCGAACACTGAAGCTTTCTTT. Protein sequence: CASSTKTGPNTEAFF.

The table lists this clonotype with many counts. The chain couples TRBV4-3 to TRBJ2-1; D gene unclear. The CDR3 consists of 15 residues. Looked up from germline, CDR1 is LGHNA and CDR2 is YSLEER. V shed 4 bases and J shed 5 bases, with 15 bases lying between them. The CDR3 sequence is CASSRLAQVDNEQFF. CDR3 sequence (DNA): TGCGCCAGCAGCCGTTTGGCCCAAGTGGACAATGAGCAGTTCTTC.